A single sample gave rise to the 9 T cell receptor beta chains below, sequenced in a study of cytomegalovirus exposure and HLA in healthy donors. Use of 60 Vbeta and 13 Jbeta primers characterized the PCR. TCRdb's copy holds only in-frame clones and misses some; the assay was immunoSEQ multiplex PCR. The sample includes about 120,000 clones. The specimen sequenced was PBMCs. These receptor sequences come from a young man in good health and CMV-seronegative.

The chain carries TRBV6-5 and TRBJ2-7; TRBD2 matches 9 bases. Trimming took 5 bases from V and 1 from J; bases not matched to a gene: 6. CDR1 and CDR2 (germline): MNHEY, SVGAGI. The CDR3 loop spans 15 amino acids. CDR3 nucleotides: TGTGCCAGCAGTAAGACTAGCGGTGCTTCCTACGAGCAGTACTTC. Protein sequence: CASSKTSGASYEQYF.

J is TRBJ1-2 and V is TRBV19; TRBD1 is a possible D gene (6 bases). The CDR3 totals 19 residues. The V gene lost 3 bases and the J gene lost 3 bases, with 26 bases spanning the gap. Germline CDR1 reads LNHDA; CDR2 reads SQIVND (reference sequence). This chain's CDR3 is CASSMFVGNRAYSDYGYTF. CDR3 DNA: TGTGCCAGTAGTATGTTCGTCGGGAACAGGGCATATTCCGACTATGGCTACACCTTC.

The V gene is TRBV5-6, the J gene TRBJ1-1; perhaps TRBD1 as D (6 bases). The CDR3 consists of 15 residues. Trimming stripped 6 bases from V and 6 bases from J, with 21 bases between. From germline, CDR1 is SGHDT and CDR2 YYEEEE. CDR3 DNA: TGTGCCAGCACCATCGGGGACACGGTGAGGCCTGAAGCTTTCTTT. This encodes CASTIGDTVRPEAFF.

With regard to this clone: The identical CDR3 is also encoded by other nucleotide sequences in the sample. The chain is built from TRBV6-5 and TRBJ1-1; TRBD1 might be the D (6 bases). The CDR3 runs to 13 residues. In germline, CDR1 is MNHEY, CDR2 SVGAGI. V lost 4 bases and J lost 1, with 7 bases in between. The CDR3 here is CASSSGQNTEAFF. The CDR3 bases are TGTGCCAGCAGTTCGGGACAGAACACTGAAGCTTTCTTT.

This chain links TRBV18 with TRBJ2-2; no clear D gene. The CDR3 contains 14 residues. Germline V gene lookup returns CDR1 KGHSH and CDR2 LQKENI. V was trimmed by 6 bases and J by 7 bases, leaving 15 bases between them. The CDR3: CASSPSEEYGELFF. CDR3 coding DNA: TGTGCCAGCTCGCCCAGCGAGGAATACGGGGAGCTGTTTTTT.

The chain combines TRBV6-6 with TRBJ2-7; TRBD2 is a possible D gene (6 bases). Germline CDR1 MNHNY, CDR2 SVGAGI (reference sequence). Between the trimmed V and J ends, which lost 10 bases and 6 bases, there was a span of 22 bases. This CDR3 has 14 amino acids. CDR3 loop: CATSPLGGESEQYF. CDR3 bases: TGTGCCACATCCCCGCTCGGGGGAGAATCCGAGCAGTACTTC.

This CDR3 is CASSSTTSRAFF. The CDR3 bases are TGTGCCAGCAGCTCCACCACATCTAGAGCTTTCTTT. The rearrangement uses TRBV7-6 and TRBJ1-1; D remains unclear. Germline V gene lookup returns CDR1 SGHVS and CDR2 FNYEAQ. This CDR3 region has 12 residues. The germline V and J ends were trimmed by 4 bases and 10 bases, with 13 bases remaining between them.

CDR3 in amino acids: CASSQDNRVEQFF. DNA of the CDR3: TGCGCCAGCAGCCAAGACAATCGGGTCGAGCAGTTCTTC. The chain couples TRBV4-1 to TRBJ2-1; D is undetermined. The V and J ends lost 0 bases and 10 bases respectively, with 10 bases between them. The CDR3 is 13 amino acids. Germline CDR1 reads MGHRA; CDR2 reads YSYEKL.

The CDR3 DNA reads TGCGCCAGCAGCCCGAGGGGGCCGTTAGGAAACACCATATATTTT. Its translation: CASSPRGPLGNTIYF. The gene calls are TRBV5-1 and TRBJ1-3, with TRBD1 matching 7 bases. Losses at the gene ends were 4 bases for V and 4 bases for J; bases not matched to a gene: 8. The CDR3 extends over 15 amino acids. The germline gives CDR1 SGHRS, CDR2 YFSETQ.